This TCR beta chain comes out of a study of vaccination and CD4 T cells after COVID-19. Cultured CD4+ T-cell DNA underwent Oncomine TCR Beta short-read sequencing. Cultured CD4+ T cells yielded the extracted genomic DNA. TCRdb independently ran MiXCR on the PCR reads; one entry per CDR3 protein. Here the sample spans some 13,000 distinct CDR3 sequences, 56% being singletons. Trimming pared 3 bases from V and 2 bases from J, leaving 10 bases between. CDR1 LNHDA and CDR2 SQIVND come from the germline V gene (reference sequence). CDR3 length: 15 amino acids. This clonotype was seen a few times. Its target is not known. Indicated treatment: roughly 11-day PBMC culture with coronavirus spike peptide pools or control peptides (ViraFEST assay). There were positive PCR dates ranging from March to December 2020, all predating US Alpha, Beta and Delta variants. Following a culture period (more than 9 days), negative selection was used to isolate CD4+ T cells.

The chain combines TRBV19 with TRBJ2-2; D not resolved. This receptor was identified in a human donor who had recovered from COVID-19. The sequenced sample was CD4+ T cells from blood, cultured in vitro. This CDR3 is CASSILGGNTGELFF. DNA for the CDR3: TGTGCCAGTAGTATTCTTGGCGGTAACACCGGGGAGCTGTTTTTT.